This TCR beta chain was profiled in a study of cytomegalovirus exposure and HLA in healthy donors (dated by TCRdb to about 2017). For context, the study as a whole: An earlier analysis of around 600 of the donors reported approximately 300 Gb of sequence data and 100 million to 130 million unique TCR beta sequences from 150 million to 200 million T cells. Around 320 gigabases of sequencing data and approximately 93 million unique TCR sequences were included in an early release covering roughly 600 HLA-typed donors. Of the roughly 410 genotyped donors, more than 75% were placed in the genetic ancestry cluster associated with self-reported Caucasian donors. The study aimed to test whether cataloging public T cell receptors could reveal signatures of past pathogen exposure. Using immunosequencing, the study profiled T cell repertoires from about 650 subjects and related those repertoires to cytomegalovirus serostatus. In addition to the first cohort of hundreds of subjects, a separate validation cohort of 130 or so different subjects was used. To predict cytomegalovirus infection status, the study brought together high-throughput TCR immunosequencing, statistical association of individual TCRs with disease status, and machine learning. A later analysis re-examined previously published TCR beta repertoires from more than 550 donors and added high-resolution HLA genotyping to investigate patterns of TCR occurrence. Rather than drawing on any new phenotypic data, the later analysis identified candidate immune exposures from TCR beta sequences and the way those sequences occurred across donors. To decide whether each TCR beta V gene segment behaved as functional or pseudogenic, an earlier analysis of some 600 of the donors relied on high-throughput TCR beta sequencing. Donor age, sex, ethnicity and CMV serostatus were compiled alongside the repertoire data. A later genetic analysis used genome-wide SNP genotypes for about 55% of the 666 donors, treating that subset as a discovery cohort. All discovery cohort repertoires had been generated using a single sequencing platform. Class I and class II HLA loci were covered by the typing at four-digit resolution. Typing coverage differed by locus: A, B, C, DRB1 and DQB1 were typed in about 620-630 donors, DQA1 in 500 to 550, DPA1 in some 600, and DPB1 in about 450. Roughly 5 DR-DQ haplotypes were handled as single units for association and clustering, since linkage in the cohort was strong. Among a few hundred genotyped donors of the cohort, an average of approximately 240,000 unique TCR beta nucleotide sequences were sequenced per donor, about a sixth of them non-productive. Broad study findings and their caveats: Some IMGT-functional V segments, including TRBV6-2 and TRBV6-3, could not be told apart with the 87-base-pair reads, so those segments were excluded. A later genetic analysis associated a missense DCLRE1C variant with V-gene and J-gene trimming of TCR beta chains, and an independent cohort replicated the association. The only immune exposure information available for the cohort was CMV serostatus. The sequencing pipeline was judged likely to have produced a cluster of highly shared sequence variants as a technical artifact. Correlated functional status among segregating V segments might be attributable to linkage disequilibrium, but an unknown experimental factor could not be ruled out. In an earlier analysis of some 640 of the donors, most TCR beta V segments were observed in productive rearrangements about 87% or about 30% of the time, broadly matching IMGT annotations. The earlier analysis of approximately 590 of the donors excluded seventeen rarely observed V segments, including chromosome 9 orphons, because counts were too low. The study listed 164 TCR beta chains as associated with cytomegalovirus. Most TCR sequences were observed very rarely across donors, whereas some public TCRs were present in many individuals. A further reported finding was that TCR beta sequences accurately predicted the HLA-A and HLA-B alleles for most subjects in the first cohort. The authors suggested that the approach could potentially be generalized to other disease states and immunological phenotypes. In a later analysis, around 15,000 TCR beta sequences were associated with specific HLA alleles at a false discovery rate of 0.05. The presence/absence analyses assumed that sequencing depth was roughly uniform across donors, and that assumption may not be true. According to a later analysis, most CMV-associated TCR beta chains appeared to be HLA-restricted, and the HLA associations seemed to be driven largely by CMV exposure. The classifier was reported to diagnose cytomegalovirus status with high specificity and sensitivity in both the original and validation cohorts. According to a later analysis, parvovirus B19, influenza, CMV and Epstein-Barr virus appeared linked to several top co-occurrence clusters. According to a later analysis, TCR association rates differed among HLA loci, with DRB1 alleles showing the most associated TCRs and HLA-C alleles showing the fewest. In a later genetic analysis, fewer N-insertions in productive TCRs were reported among donors in an Asian-associated ancestry cluster than the roughly 700-donor mean. In vitro tests confirmed that a few of the cytomegalovirus-associated TCR beta chains recognize cytomegalovirus antigens. When HLA alleles, especially DR and DQ, strongly co-occurred, attributing TCR associations to individual alleles was difficult. A later analysis found that HLA-associated TCR beta chains were more clonally expanded and had lower generation probabilities than equally common non-associated chains. The cohort was sequenced for TCR beta chains only, and without alpha or paired-chain data the features that could be detected were limited. Because HLA typing was missing for some donors at each locus, association tests included only the typed subset.

The germline V gene provides CDR1 LGHNA and CDR2 YNFKEQ. The CDR3, from cysteine to phenylalanine, totals 18 residues. Just the 54-base CDR3 DNA is kept, in frame starting at base 1. The V end loses 0 bases and the J end loses 0 bases, and a stretch of 12 bases separates them. This clone was recorded at least ten times. It has no known antigen specificity. It has no much larger one-base neighbor in the sample; base qualities were not kept. The method behind the library was the immunoSEQ multiplex PCR assay. A mixture of 60 forward primers for TCR Vbeta segments and 13 reverse primers for TCR Jbeta segments was used in the multiplex PCR. The CDR3 region of rearranged TCR beta genes was amplified from genomic DNA with a multiplex PCR assay. The amplified TCR beta libraries were sequenced on the Illumina HiSeq System as 87-base-pair reads. In the authors' own workflow: In a later analysis, about 80 million unique TCR beta chains were counted across the roughly 670 repertoires, and around 10 million of these chains were shared by at least two donors. Raw reads were error-corrected and collapsed into unique sequences with a nearest-neighbor algorithm that merged closely related sequences to remove PCR and sequencing errors. To assign V, D and J gene segments, CDR3 sequences were aligned to IMGT reference sequences. For a sequence to be retained, a match of at least six nucleotides was required to both a V gene segment and a J gene segment. Rearrangements were called productive when the CDR3 lacked stop codons and stayed in frame with V and J; all others were non-productive. Following IMGT convention, CDR3 was defined as the stretch from the second conserved V-encoded cysteine to the conserved J-encoded phenylalanine. Sequences without an unambiguous match to a single V gene segment were excluded from the earlier analysis of over 500 of the donors. In an earlier analysis of several hundred of the donors, V segments were called functional above 56.7% productive rearrangements and were called segregating when the between-donor standard deviation exceeded 5%. To diagnose cytomegalovirus status from the catalog of TCR beta chain sequences, a statistical classification framework was built. V and J gene assignment, in a later analysis, came from comparing TCR nucleotide sequences with IMGT/GENE-DB human TR gene sequences. In a later analysis, CDR3 sequences and most-parsimonious VDJ recombination scenarios were assigned using the TCRdist pipeline. A later analysis defined each TCR beta chain by its CDR3 amino acid sequence plus V-gene family, and excluded reads lacking a unique V-gene family. As a way to deal with suspected cross-contamination and a sequencing artifact, a later analysis dropped 640 or so nucleotide sequences that were highly shared and had low generation probability. In a later analysis, a clonal expansion index was calculated for each public chain from normalized within-repertoire ranks of inferred template counts. A later analysis computed generation probabilities with a VDJ recombination model fitted to out-of-frame rearrangements, and checked the results against IGoR. In a later analysis, TCR-TCR, TCR-HLA and TCR-CMV co-occurrence was scored with hypergeometric tests, and a repertoire-size bias correction was applied to TCR pairs. To estimate false discovery rates, a later analysis permuted the HLA or CMV assignments 20 times. A later analysis grouped co-occurring TCRs with DBSCAN, adding TCRdist sequence similarity when clustering within HLA-allele-positive subsets. For co-occurrence clustering, repertoires with fewer than 30,000 or more than 120,000 public chains were excluded, along with five repertoires with anomalous nucleotide sharing. The table was pulled from immuneACCESS by TCRdb, which kept in-frame rearrangements only. Such tables lose some clones; where checked, under half of the loss comes from unresolved V genes, and the rest has no known cause. V, J and clone size derive from that table, while D and trimming were established from the DNA sequence. The sample table records more than 95,000 clones; over 70% of these occur just once. The biggest ten clones account for 5.6% of the sample.

The cohort comprised more than 550 healthy bone marrow donors. At the time of sampling, every cohort member was nominally healthy, though immune exposures that went unrecorded were likely present. The donor tested CMV seronegative and was one of the 352 seronegative cohort members. Each donor provided a peripheral blood sample, and peripheral blood mononuclear cells were used for TCR beta sequencing. Genomic DNA was extracted from the blood cell samples with the Qiagen DNeasy Blood Extraction Kit. This TCR came from a male donor in good health and CMV-seronegative. The rearranged segments are TRBV4-2 and TRBJ2-6; the D gene is perhaps TRBD1, on 5 matching bases. Sequencing was done on a sample of PBMCs. CDR3 protein: CASSQDRHGHSGANVLTF. The DNA sequence is TGTGCCAGCAGCCAAGACCGTCACGGACACTCTGGGGCCAACGTCCTGACTTTC.